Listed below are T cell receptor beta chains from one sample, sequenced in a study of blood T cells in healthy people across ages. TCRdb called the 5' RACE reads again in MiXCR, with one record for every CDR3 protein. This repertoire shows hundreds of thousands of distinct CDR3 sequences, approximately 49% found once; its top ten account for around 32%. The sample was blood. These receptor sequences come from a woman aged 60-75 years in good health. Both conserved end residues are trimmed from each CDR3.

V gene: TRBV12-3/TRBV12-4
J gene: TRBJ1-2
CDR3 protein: ASSMGQNGNYGYT

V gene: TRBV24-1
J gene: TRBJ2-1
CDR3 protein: ATSGATGLGSNEQF

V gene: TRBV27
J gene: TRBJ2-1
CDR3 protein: ASRTASLGREQF

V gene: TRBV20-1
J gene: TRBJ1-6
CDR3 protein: SARRTGADYNSPLH

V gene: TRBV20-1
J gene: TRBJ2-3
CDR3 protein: SAIRPKGGDTQY

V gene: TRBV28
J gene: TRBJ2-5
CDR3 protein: ASSQTPGQGTQY

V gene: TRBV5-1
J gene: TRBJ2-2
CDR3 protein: ASSFQQGRTGELF

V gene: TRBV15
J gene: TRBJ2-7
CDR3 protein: ATSRAPSAYEQY

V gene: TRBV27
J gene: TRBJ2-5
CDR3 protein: AGSWLGKEETQY

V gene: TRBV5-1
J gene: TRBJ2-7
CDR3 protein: ASSPELFYEQY

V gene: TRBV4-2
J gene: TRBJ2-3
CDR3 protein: ASSQGLAGAFEGTDTQY

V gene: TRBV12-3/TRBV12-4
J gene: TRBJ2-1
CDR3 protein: ASSPRGGGLGVAHEQF

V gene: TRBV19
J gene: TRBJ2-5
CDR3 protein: ASSISAQGAHETQY

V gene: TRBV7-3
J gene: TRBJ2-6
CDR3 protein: ASSLNPGLDNTGELFFGANVLT

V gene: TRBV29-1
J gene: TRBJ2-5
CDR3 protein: SVEEGLGRAETQY

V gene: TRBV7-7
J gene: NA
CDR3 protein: ASSLFPGGRETQY

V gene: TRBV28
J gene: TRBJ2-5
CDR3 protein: ASNSLAGSQETQY

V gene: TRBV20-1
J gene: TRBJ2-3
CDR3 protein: SVSSRGTDTQY

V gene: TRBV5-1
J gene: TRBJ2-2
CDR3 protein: ASTTDRPGELF

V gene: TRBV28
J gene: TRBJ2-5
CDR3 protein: ASGLQRDRGNQETQY

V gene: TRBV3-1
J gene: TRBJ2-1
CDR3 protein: ASRHGTSGPAYNEQF

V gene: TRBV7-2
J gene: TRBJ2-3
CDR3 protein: ASSYTRSIDTQY

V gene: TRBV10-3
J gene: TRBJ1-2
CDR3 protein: AITGTGGANYGYT

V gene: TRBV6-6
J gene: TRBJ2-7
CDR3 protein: ASSGLGGVNYEQY

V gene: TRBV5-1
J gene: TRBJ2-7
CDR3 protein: ASSLAPPTDEQY

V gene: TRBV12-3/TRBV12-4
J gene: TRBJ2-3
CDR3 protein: ASSFDRSTDTQY

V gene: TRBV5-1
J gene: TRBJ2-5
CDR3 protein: ASSSDNSETQY

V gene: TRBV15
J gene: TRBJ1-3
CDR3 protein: ATSRVGTSSGNTIY